This TCR beta chain appears in the sequencing data of a study of blood T cell repertoires in COVID-19. Overall study context: Acute and convalescent COVID-19 samples came from the United States, Italy and Spain. Nucleic acid was either cDNA or gDNA, and it came from T cells, B-cell-depleted T cells, or PBMCs.

In the authors' methods: Amplifying reference gene primers gave estimates of nucleated cell counts. This table comes from immunoSEQ multiplex PCR, and its TCRdb copy is limited to in-frame clones, with some not included. V and J calls and clone size are copied from that table; D and trimming were computed from the DNA. The sample shows about 120,000 clones, nearly 70% of them seen only once. This clone was detected many times. The CDR3 is made up of 14 amino acids. Germline V gene lookup returns CDR1 MNHEY and CDR2 SVGEGT. Trimming removed 1 base at V and 4 bases at J, with 10 bases between. The rearrangement links TRBV6-2 or TRBV6-3 to TRBJ1-1, with D uncertain. The source is a woman in her seventies with acute or convalescent COVID-19. The specimen sequenced was peripheral blood. The CDR3 coding sequence is TGTGCCAGCAGTTACTTTTCGGGAGGCACTGAAGCTTTCTTT. This encodes CASSYFSGGTEAFF.